This passage covers 11 T cell receptor beta chains from one sample sequenced in a study of patients and donors after allogeneic stem cell transplantation. In TCRdb, the RT-PCR reads were re-called with MiXCR into one record per CDR3 protein. This table has about 72,000 distinct CDR3 sequences, around a quarter appearing once. Sample: blood, either unsorted or a sorted T cell fraction (not recorded which). The receptors derive from a human donor who was either an allogeneic HSCT recipient or a stem cell or donor lymphocyte infusion donor (not recorded which). It is not recorded whose cells these are; they may come from a transplant donor.

In this sample, this clonotype turned up many times. This rearrangement joins TRBV12-3 or TRBV12-4 to TRBJ1-1; a weak D match, TRBD1 (5 bases). With 7 bases removed from V and 3 bases from J, the gap between germline ends came to 21 bases. The CDR3 totals 16 residues. The CDR3 region is CASTPSRGPKDTEAFF. The CDR3 DNA reads as TGTGCCAGCACCCCATCGAGGGGTCCTAAGGACACTGAAGCTTTCTTT.

This clonotype was observed once. V gene TRBV7-8 combines with J gene TRBJ2-3; D not resolved. Germline CDR1 and CDR2: SGHVS and FQNEAQ. V gave up 0 bases and J gave up 0 bases, with 10 bases separating them. The CDR3 has 16 amino acids. The CDR3 protein is CASSLAWPSSTDTQYF. Here the CDR3 DNA reads TGTGCCAGCAGCTTAGCTTGGCCCTCTAGCACAGATACGCAGTATTTT.

This clonotype has just a few counts. The chain couples TRBV11-3 to TRBJ1-2, with D unclear. The CDR3 extends over 13 amino acids. Germline CDR1 and CDR2: SGHNT and YENEEA. The V end lost 4 bases, the J end lost 2 bases, and 8 bases lay between the germline ends. This CDR3 reads CASSSTGNYGYTF. As DNA, the CDR3 is TGTGCCAGCAGCTCCACGGGGAACTATGGCTACACCTTC.

The rearrangement joins TRBV12-3 or TRBV12-4 to TRBJ1-1; TRBD1 agrees at 7 bases. CDR3 size: 12 residues. V trimming: 7 bases; J trimming: 6 bases; junction bases outside the gene matches: 5. The CDR3 coding sequence is TGTGCCAGCAAGACAGGGACCTCTGAAGCTTTCTTT. Its protein is CASKTGTSEAFF.

This chain links TRBV27 with TRBJ2-5; no firm D call. Germline V gives CDR1 MNHEY, CDR2 SMNVEV (reference sequence). Trimming left V 5 bases short and J 5 bases short, with 21 bases between. There are 16 residues in the CDR3. The CDR3 region is CASSAHRSYLGETQYF. CDR3 nucleotide sequence: TGTGCCAGCAGTGCCCACCGGAGCTATTTGGGGGAGACCCAGTACTTC.

The rearrangement joins TRBV27 to TRBJ2-3; D gene unclear. Germline assignment: CDR1 MNHEY and CDR2 SMNVEV (reference sequence). The CDR3 sequence is 13 residues long. V lost 0 bases, J lost 6 bases, and 7 bases lay in between. The CDR3 loop reads CASSLSRADTQYF. CDR3 sequence (DNA): TGTGCCAGCAGTTTATCTAGGGCTGATACGCAGTATTTT.

The chain is built from TRBV4-1 and TRBJ2-1, with D perhaps TRBD2 (5 bases). Germline lookup yields CDR1 MGHRA and CDR2 YSYEKL. Trimming removed 6 bases at V and 2 bases at J, with 14 bases between. The CDR3 has 15 amino acids. Written as DNA, the CDR3 is TGCGCCAGCAGTATTAGCGTTATGGCCTACAATGAGCAGTTCTTC. Its translation: CASSISVMAYNEQFF.

The chain uses TRBV20-1 and TRBJ2-1, with D possibly TRBD1 on 6 matching bases. CDR3 length equals 16 residues. Trimming took 6 bases from V and 0 from J, leaving 18 bases between them. The germline CDR1 and CDR2 sequences are DFQATT and SNEGSKA (reference sequence). The CDR3 is CSADPHGDNSYNEQFF. CDR3 DNA sequence: TGCAGTGCCGACCCCCATGGGGACAACTCCTACAATGAGCAGTTCTTC.

This chain links TRBV12-3 or TRBV12-4 with TRBJ1-5; D call uncertain. The CDR3 totals 19 residues. V lost 5 bases to trimming and J lost 0 bases, with 23 bases between them. The CDR3 here is CASSEGSYKRPDSNQPQHF. CDR3 in DNA: TGTGCCAGCAGTGAAGGGTCGTACAAGCGACCCGATAGCAATCAGCCCCAGCATTTT.

This clonotype was seen repeatedly, ten times or more. This chain uses TRBV5-1 with TRBJ1-5, with unresolved D. V was clipped by 0 bases and J by 4 bases, with 5 bases between them. The CDR3 has 13 residues. Germline CDR1 SGHRS, CDR2 YFSETQ. The CDR3 DNA reads TGCGCCAGCAGCTTGGCTGAGAATCAGCCCCAGCATTTT. Translation gives CASSLAENQPQHF.

The V call is TRBV5-1, the J call TRBJ1-1, with TRBD1 identical over 9 bases. CDR1 is SGHRS and CDR2 is YFSETQ in the germline V gene. The length of the CDR3 is 15 residues. The V and J ends lost 0 bases and 3 bases, in that order; junction bases with no gene match: 3. CDR3 protein: CASSLGQGGDTEAFF. For the CDR3, the DNA is TGCGCCAGCAGCTTGGGACAGGGGGGGGACACTGAAGCTTTCTTT.